The table lists the clone carrying this T cell receptor beta chain with a count of one. What it recognizes is unknown. This specimen belongs to a study of T cell responses to AZD1222 COVID-19 vaccine. Study at large: Pooling of second doses given at about 4 or about 12 weeks was done. Study results and caveats: Dominant at 160-218 and 743-854, vaccine-associated CD4 TCRs also spanned spike. Every sample of the repertoires postdated the peak T cell response. Epitopes outside B.1.351 and B.1.1.7 mutated regions reportedly drew nearly half of spike TCRs.

The germline V gene encodes CDR1 KGHSH and CDR2 LQKENI. The CDR3 runs to 14 residues. V was pared by 4 bases and J by 5 bases, with 14 bases between. The method was immunoSEQ multiplex PCR; TCRdb's version includes in-frame clones alone and lacks a portion of them. The table records about 92,000 clones, roughly 90% of them present only once. Sequenced here: peripheral blood, sampled on day 0 of AZD1222 vaccination. The sequence was obtained from an adult in good health. The chain uses TRBV18 and TRBJ2-5; D possibly corresponds to TRBD1 (6 bases). DNA for the CDR3: TGTGCCAGCTCACTTAACAGGGTACGGGAGACCCAGTACTTC. Protein: CASSLNRVRETQYF.